One sample yielded the 20 T cell receptor beta chains listed below, sequenced in a study of cytomegalovirus exposure and HLA in healthy donors. PCR primers comprised 60 Vbeta and 13 Jbeta primers. Clones were read by immunoSEQ multiplex PCR, and TCRdb kept only the in-frame ones, dropping some. Counted here are 100,000 or so clones, about 75% occurring once; the ten biggest clones make up 11% to 15%. The sample comprised PBMCs. The receptors here all came from a male donor in good health and CMV-seropositive.

This clone occurred a few times. The chain uses TRBV19 and TRBJ1-1; D is unresolved. V lost 1 base and J lost 1, with 10 bases in between. From germline, CDR1 is LNHDA and CDR2 SQIVND (reference sequence). This CDR3 has 15 residues. CDR3 DNA: TGTGCCAGTAGTATAGCCGGGGTCGCGAACACTGAAGCTTTCTTT. Amino acids: CASSIAGVANTEAFF.

The chain is built from TRBV27 and TRBJ1-6; tentative D call: TRBD1 (6 bases). Per the germline V gene, CDR1 is MNHEY and CDR2 is SMNVEV (reference sequence). Trimming took off 6 bases at V and 7 bases at J, with 16 bases between the two ends. The CDR3 consists of 15 residues. The CDR3 nucleotides are TGTGCCAGCAGGATGAGACAGGACGGCAATTCACCCCTCCACTTT. This sequence encodes CASRMRQDGNSPLHF.

The chain uses TRBV2 and TRBJ1-6; D gene unclear. Germline V CDR1 and CDR2: SNHLY, FYNNEI. There are 12 residues in the CDR3. Trimming removed 4 bases at V and 8 bases at J, with 6 bases between. CDR3 DNA: TGTGCCAGCAGTGGCAGTGATTCACCCCTCCACTTT. It yields the protein CASSGSDSPLHF.

The V and J genes are TRBV15 and TRBJ2-3, with TRBD2 matching over 13 bases. The CDR3 sequence is 18 residues long. Germline V gives CDR1 LNHNV, CDR2 YYDKDF (reference sequence). V lost 0 bases to trimming and J lost 1 base; unmatched junction nucleotides: 4. In nucleotides, the CDR3 is TGTGCCACCAGCAGAGATTATGGGACTAGCGGGGGCACAGATACGCAGTATTTT. Amino acids: CATSRDYGTSGGTDTQYF.

The chain is built from TRBV4-3 and TRBJ2-6; a possible D gene is TRBD2 (6 bases). The CDR3 extends over 19 amino acids. The ends were cut back, 0 bases at V and 0 bases at J, with 15 bases in the middle. Germline assignment: CDR1 LGHNA and CDR2 YSLEER. CDR3 sequence reads: CASSQEDYRGSSGANVLTF. DNA for the CDR3: TGCGCCAGCAGCCAAGAAGACTATCGGGGGAGCTCTGGGGCCAACGTCCTGACTTTC.

The V call is TRBV5-6, the J call TRBJ1-3, with TRBD1 identical over 8 bases. The CDR3 has 13 amino acids. Germline-derived CDR1 and CDR2 are SGHDT and YYEEEE. The V gene end was trimmed by 7 bases and the J gene end by 8 bases; junction bases not matched to a gene: 8. CDR3 coding DNA: TGTGCCAGCCAGGACAGGGCTGAATACACCATATATTTT. Amino acid sequence: CASQDRAEYTIYF. The variable domain in full, with the rest retrieved from reference TRBV5-6 and TRBJ1-3, is DAGVTQSPTHLIKTRGQQVTLRCSPKSGHDTVSWYQQALGQGPQFIFQYYEEEERQRGNFPDRFSGHQFPNYSSELNVNALLLGDSALYLCASQDRAEYTIYFGEGSWLTVV.

The rearrangement links TRBV15 to TRBJ2-5; no clear D gene. Trimming removed 8 bases from V and 5 bases from J, with 9 bases in between. CDR1 and CDR2 (germline): LNHNV, YYDKDF (reference sequence). The CDR3 consists of 11 residues. The DNA of the CDR3 is TGTGCCACCTCCCTGAGGGAGACCCAGTACTTC. Protein product: CATSLRETQYF.

The chain combines TRBV15 with TRBJ1-1, with D perhaps matching TRBD1 (6 bases). Deletions cut 0 bases from V and 6 bases from J, with 17 bases between. Germline V lookup: CDR1 LNHNV, CDR2 YYDKDF (reference sequence). The CDR3 contains 16 residues. CDR3 protein: CATSRDRWGHWAEAFF. CDR3 nucleotides: TGTGCCACCAGCAGAGATCGATGGGGGCACTGGGCTGAAGCTTTCTTT.

The chain carries TRBV7-2 and TRBJ1-1; TRBD1 might be the D (5 bases). The CDR3 has 16 residues. V was pared by 5 bases and J by 3 bases, with 19 bases between. Looked up from germline, CDR1 is SGHTA and CDR2 is FQGNSA. As DNA, the CDR3 is TGTGCCAGCAGCCCCCCAGGGAGGGGATGGGACACTGAAGCTTTCTTT. Its translation: CASSPPGRGWDTEAFF. The full variable domain, its missing parts supplied by reference TRBV7-2 and TRBJ1-1, is GAGVSQSPSNKVTEKGKDVELRCDPISGHTALYWYRQSLGQGLEFLIYFQGNSAPDKSGLPSDRFSAERTGGSVSTLTIQRTQQEDSAVYLCASSPPGRGWDTEAFFGQGTRLTVV.

The V call is TRBV5-1, the J call TRBJ2-1; 8 positions match TRBD2. J gave up 6 bases and V 0 bases, and 8 bases lay outside the gene matches. Germline-derived CDR1 and CDR2 are SGHRS and YFSETQ. The CDR3 is 16 residues long. The CDR3 reads CASSLAVAGLGNEQFF. In nucleotides, the CDR3 is TGCGCCAGCAGCTTGGCCGTAGCGGGGCTCGGCAATGAGCAGTTCTTC.

This clone was found a few times. V gene TRBV18 combines with J gene TRBJ2-3, with TRBD2 identical over 10 bases. Unmatched junction bases numbered 3, after V lost 6 bases and J lost 3 bases. The CDR3 runs 14 residues. The germline V gene has CDR1 KGHSH and CDR2 LQKENI. The CDR3 region is CASSTSGLTDTQYF. The CDR3 nucleotides are TGTGCCAGCTCGACTAGCGGGTTGACAGATACGCAGTATTTT.

The chain links TRBV7-6 to TRBJ2-5; possible D gene TRBD2, 5 bases. Trimming took 2 bases from V and 2 from J, leaving 9 bases between them. CDR1 SGHVS and CDR2 FNYEAQ come from the germline V gene. The length of the CDR3 is 14 residues. As DNA, the CDR3 is TGTGCCAGCAGCTTAACCGGACTTCAAGAGACCCAGTACTTC. Translating it yields CASSLTGLQETQYF.

The V gene is TRBV7-9, the J gene TRBJ1-6; no firm D call. V shed 4 bases and J shed 7 bases, with 11 bases lying between them. Per the germline V gene, CDR1 is SEHNR and CDR2 is FQNEAQ (reference sequence). This CDR3 is 14 amino acids long. CDR3 residues: CASSSQVGNSPLHF. The CDR3 bases are TGTGCCAGCAGCTCACAAGTGGGCAATTCACCCCTCCACTTT.

The rearrangement links TRBV19 to TRBJ1-5; D is possibly TRBD1 (6 bases). CDR3 length equals 14 residues. Germline-derived CDR1 and CDR2 are LNHDA and SQIVND (reference sequence). With 3 bases removed from V and 2 bases from J, the gap between germline ends came to 8 bases. This CDR3 reads CASSISGGNQPQHF. In DNA form, the CDR3 reads TGTGCCAGTAGTATTTCAGGGGGCAATCAGCCCCAGCATTTT.

The chain is built from TRBV7-3 and TRBJ2-7; TRBD2 aligns across 9 bases. CDR1 and CDR2 from the germline V gene are SGHTA and FQGTGA. The ends lost 5 bases at V and 4 bases at J; junction bases unmatched: 9. CDR3 length: 15 amino acids. This CDR3 reads CASSPLGGGAYEQYF. DNA of the CDR3: TGTGCCAGCAGCCCCCTTGGCGGGGGGGCTTACGAGCAGTACTTC.

The rearrangement links TRBV2 to TRBJ2-1, with 9 bases that match TRBD1. V shed 6 bases and J 14 bases; nucleotides not matched to a gene: 11. The CDR3 sequence is 13 residues long. The germline gives CDR1 SNHLY, CDR2 FYNNEI. The CDR3 DNA is TGTGCCAGCAGCATGACCGGGACAGGGCTGGAGTTCTTC. It is translated as CASSMTGTGLEFF.

The V and J genes are TRBV10-3 and TRBJ1-6, with 10 bases identical to TRBD1. Unmatched junction bases numbered 16, after V lost 4 bases and J lost 10 bases. This CDR3 is 18 amino acids long. Looked up from germline, CDR1 is ENHRY and CDR2 is SYGVKD. The CDR3 sequence: CAISGTMTGGRFGSPLHF. In nucleotides, the CDR3 is TGTGCCATCAGTGGAACTATGACAGGGGGCCGTTTCGGGTCACCCCTCCACTTT.

The table lists this clone with a few counts. This chain links TRBV11-2 with TRBJ1-2; D is undetermined. Trimming removed 5 bases from V and 3 bases from J, with 16 bases in between. CDR1 and CDR2 from the germline V gene are SGHAT and FQNNGV. The CDR3 is 15 amino acids. CDR3 residues: CASSPPGLEDYGYTF. The CDR3 nucleotides read TGTGCCAGCAGCCCCCCCGGGCTGGAGGACTATGGCTACACCTTC.

As to this clone: Germline is not matched at one junction end, which may reflect a read error. J is TRBJ2-1 and V is TRBV2; a weak D match, TRBD2 (6 bases). The CDR3 contains 14 residues. The germline CDR1 and CDR2 sequences are SNHLY and FYNNEI. The CDR3 region has the DNA TGTGCCAGCAGTGAAGAGGAGGGGACCCCCGTTCCGCTCTTC. The encoded protein is CASSEEEGTPVPLF. Full variable domain (remainder filled in from reference TRBV2 and TRBJ2-1): EPEVTQTPSHQVTQMGQEVILRCVPISNHLYFYWYRQILGQKVEFLVSFYNNEISEKSEIFDDQFSVERPDGSNFTLKIRSTKLEDSAMYFCASSEEEGTPVPLFGPGTRLTVL.

The chain combines TRBV6-1 with TRBJ2-5; TRBD1 is a possible D gene (6 bases). This CDR3 contains 15 residues. The V gene's germline CDR1 is MNHNS and CDR2 SASEGT. The V and J ends lost 7 bases and 4 bases respectively, with 19 bases between them. CDR3 nucleotide sequence: TGTGCCAGCATTCAAGCGGCAGAACAGGGAGAGACCCAGTACTTC. Protein sequence: CASIQAAEQGETQYF.